The 21 T cell receptor beta chains reported below all come from one sample, sequenced in a study of spatial heterogeneity in lung cancer. MiXCR was run by TCRdb on the 5' RACE reads, yielding one entry per CDR3 protein. This sample yields about 18,000 distinct CDR3 sequences, of which approximately 9.5% are seen a single time; 20% to 25% belongs to the top ten. Points from the study as a whole: For expanded intratumoral alpha and beta TCRs, counts tracked tumor mutation counts.

Time point indicated: sample taken at primary tumor resection. These receptors have no known antigen. The starting material was lung tumor tissue, obtained at surgery. The source of these receptors is a female donor with early-stage non-small cell lung cancer.

This clonotype came up many times. This beta chain is off target for a library built for alpha chains, so its abundance means little. The V gene is TRBV20-1, the J gene TRBJ2-3; no clear D. Germline V gene data show CDR1 as DFQATT and CDR2 as SNEGSKA (reference sequence). V lost 3 bases, J lost 2 bases, and 3 bases lay in between. The length of the CDR3 is 11 residues. The CDR3 region is CSARPTDTQYF. In DNA, the CDR3 is TGCAGTGCTAGGCCCACAGATACGCAGTATTTT.

This clonotype was seen more than once but under ten times. In a library made to pick up alpha chains, this beta chain is a stray read with a size that means little. The chain carries TRBV28 and TRBJ2-7; tentative D call: TRBD1 (6 bases). Germline-derived CDR1 and CDR2 are MDHEN and SYDVKM. This CDR3 is built from 13 residues. V lost 5 bases, J lost 6 bases, and 14 bases lay in between. CDR3 sequence: CASSGGPFGEQYF. As DNA, the CDR3 is TGTGCCAGCAGTGGGGGCCCATTTGGCGAGCAGTACTTC. Full variable domain (remainder filled in from reference TRBV28 and TRBJ2-7): DVKVTQSSRYLVKRTGEKVFLECVQDMDHENMFWYRQDPGLGLRLIYFSYDVKMKEKGDIPEGYSVSREKKERFSLILESASTNQTSMYLCASSGGPFGEQYFGPGTRLTVT.

Concerning this clonotype itself: The library was built for alpha chains, so this beta chain is an off-target read and its size means little. The chain uses TRBV20-1 and TRBJ2-5, with D possibly being TRBD2 (5 bases). Per germline, CDR1 DFQATT and CDR2 SNEGSKA (reference sequence). This CDR3 region has 14 residues. V lost 2 bases, J lost 7 bases, and 17 bases lay in between. CDR3 sequence reads: CSARFAQLEGTQYF. In nucleotides, the CDR3 is TGCAGTGCTAGATTCGCACAGCTAGAGGGGACCCAGTACTTC.

This clonotype was recorded at least ten times. This beta chain appears as a stray read in a library generated for alpha chains; its size is not informative. The chain is built from TRBV20-1 and TRBJ1-5; no firm D call. V was pared by 2 bases and J by 4 bases, with 6 bases between. CDR3 length: 12 residues. The germline CDR1 and CDR2 sequences are DFQATT and SNEGSKA (reference sequence). The CDR3 spells CSARPGNQPQHF. The CDR3, as DNA: TGCAGTGCTAGACCTGGGAATCAGCCCCAGCATTTT.

This clonotype has more than one count but fewer than ten. Because the library targeted alpha chains, this beta chain is an off-target read whose size means little. Here the CDR3 DNA reads TGTGCCAGCGGACGACCCAAAGGTCCGAACACTGAAGCTTTCTTT. The encoded protein is CASGRPKGPNTEAFF. The V and J genes are TRBV6-2 or TRBV6-3 and TRBJ1-1; unclear D gene. V lost 8 bases and J 1 base, leaving 17 bases between the germline ends. This CDR3 is 15 amino acids long. Germline CDR1 and CDR2: MNHEY and SVGEGT.

In the case of this clonotype: A library prepared for alpha chains yielded this beta chain as an off-target read; its size is of little meaning. The chain uses TRBV6-6 and TRBJ2-5; D not resolved. The CDR3 contains 14 residues. Germline V gene lookup returns CDR1 MNHNY and CDR2 SVGAGI (reference sequence). V lost 0 bases to trimming and J lost 5 bases, with 10 bases between them. Here the CDR3 DNA reads TGTGCCAGCAGTTACTCGCATGTTTCGGAGACCCAGTACTTC. This codes for CASSYSHVSETQYF.

Many counts were recorded for this clonotype. As an off-target read in a library built for alpha chains, this beta chain has a frequency of little significance. The J gene is TRBJ1-2, the V gene TRBV28, with D unclear. V gave up 5 bases and J gave up 5 bases, with 12 bases separating them. The CDR3 runs to 13 residues. The germline V gene encodes CDR1 MDHEN and CDR2 SYDVKM. The CDR3 region is CASSLPGSYGYTF. Written as DNA, the CDR3 is TGTGCCAGCAGTCTCCCCGGGAGTTATGGCTACACCTTC.

The sample holds many counts of this clonotype. This beta chain is a stray read from a library made for alpha chains; its abundance is not meaningful. The V and J genes are TRBV4-2 and TRBJ2-2; TRBD1 is a possible D gene (6 bases). V lost 4 bases to trimming and J lost 6 bases, with 12 bases between them. The CDR3 is made up of 14 amino acids. Per germline, CDR1 LGHNA and CDR2 YNFKEQ. The CDR3 loop reads CASSPRGPAGELFF. As DNA, the CDR3 is TGTGCCAGCAGCCCCAGGGGACCCGCCGGGGAGCTGTTTTTT.

This clonotype occurred many times. The size of this beta chain means little, since it is a stray read in a library made for alpha chains. V and J are TRBV6-1 and TRBJ2-3; D not certain. Between the trimmed V and J ends, which lost 1 base and 3 bases, there was a span of 8 bases. The CDR3 spans 14 residues. CDR1 and CDR2 (germline): MNHNS, SASEGT. The CDR3 bases are TGTGCCAGCAGTGAAGGGAGTATGACAGATACGCAGTATTTT. Translation gives CASSEGSMTDTQYF.

This clonotype turned up a few times. This beta chain slipped into a library made for alpha chains as a stray read, so its size is not meaningful. The V call is TRBV30, the J call TRBJ2-7, with 11 positions matching TRBD1. Per the germline V gene, CDR1 is GTSNPN and CDR2 is SVGIG (reference sequence). With 8 bases clipped from V and 0 bases from J, the junction kept 3 bases outside the gene matches. This CDR3 contains 13 residues. CDR3 DNA: TGTGCCGGGGACAGGGGGGGCTCCTACGAGCAGTACTTC. Amino acids: CAGDRGGSYEQYF.

This clonotype was found many times. As an off-target read in a library built for alpha chains, this beta chain has a frequency of little significance. The rearrangement joins TRBV20-1 to TRBJ2-5; D not resolved. Germline CDR1 and CDR2: DFQATT and SNEGSKA (reference sequence). The CDR3 length is 13 residues. V lost 5 bases and J 1 base, leaving 11 bases between the germline ends. CDR3 amino acids: CSAPQSLQETQYF. The CDR3 nucleotides read TGCAGTGCTCCCCAGAGCCTCCAAGAGACCCAGTACTTC.

Of note for this clonotype: Found in a library prepared for alpha chains, this beta chain is an off-target read, and its abundance has little meaning. The CDR3 nucleotides are TGTGCCAGCAGCGATAGAAACGAGCAGTACTTC. Translation gives CASSDRNEQYF. V gene TRBV3-1 combines with J gene TRBJ2-7, with D hard to call. Germline assignment: CDR1 LGHDT and CDR2 YNNKEL (reference sequence). Trimming left V 5 bases short and J 5 bases short, with 7 bases between. The CDR3 totals 11 residues.

This clonotype was found a few times. This beta chain is an off-target read within a library intended for alpha chains, so its frequency means little. The genes are TRBV12-3 or TRBV12-4 and TRBJ1-1; D is ambiguous. CDR3 length: 15 residues. The germline V and J ends were trimmed by 8 bases and 0 bases, with 16 bases remaining between them. This chain's CDR3 is CASGEETRMNTEAFF. DNA for the CDR3: TGTGCCAGCGGAGAAGAGACTCGCATGAACACTGAAGCTTTCTTT.

In this sample, this clonotype turned up many times. For a library built for alpha chains, this beta chain is a stray read; little rests on its size. This chain links TRBV3-1 with TRBJ1-4; possible D gene TRBD1, 5 bases. The germline V gene encodes CDR1 LGHDT and CDR2 YNNKEL (reference sequence). The CDR3 loop spans 14 amino acids. The V end lost 6 bases, the J end lost 8 bases, and 16 bases lay between the germline ends. CDR3 residues: CASSGTAANEKLFF. CDR3 nucleotides: TGTGCCAGCAGTGGGACGGCTGCGAACGAAAAACTGTTTTTT.

This clonotype was seen at least ten times. A library prepared for alpha chains yielded this beta chain as an off-target read; its size is of little meaning. The chain has TRBV7-3 and TRBJ1-2; no reliable D call. The CDR3 consists of 13 residues. V gave up 0 bases and J gave up 7 bases, with 9 bases separating them. The germline gives CDR1 SGHTA, CDR2 FQGTGA. The CDR3 region has the DNA TGTGCCAGCAGCTTAACGGGCGGGAGTGGCTACACCTTC. Its protein is CASSLTGGSGYTF.

Comments on this clonotype: Because the library targeted alpha chains, this beta chain is an off-target read whose size means little. This chain links TRBV5-1 with TRBJ2-1; 10 bases are shared with TRBD1. Trimming at V came to 3 bases and at J to 6 bases, leaving 6 bases not matched to a gene. Germline CDR1 SGHRS, CDR2 YFSETQ. There are 15 residues in the CDR3. The CDR3 reads CASSSGTGAGNEQFF. The CDR3, as DNA: TGCGCCAGCAGCTCCGGGACAGGGGCGGGCAATGAGCAGTTCTTC.

Many counts were recorded for this clonotype. This beta chain is a stray read from a library made for alpha chains; its abundance is not meaningful. The rearrangement joins TRBV7-2 to TRBJ2-5; 12 bases match TRBD2. The CDR3 is 16 amino acids. The germline V gene has CDR1 SGHTA and CDR2 FQGNSA. Trimming took 5 bases from V and 2 from J; bases not matched to a gene: 6. The CDR3 DNA follows: TGTGCCAGCAGCAAGGGTCTAGCGGGGGGGCAAGAGACCCAGTACTTC. Its translation: CASSKGLAGGQETQYF.

This clonotype appeared a few times. As an off-target read in a library built for alpha chains, this beta chain has a frequency of little significance. The CDR3 spells CASSLDPPAGRGVQETQYF. In nucleotides, the CDR3 is TGTGCCAGCAGCTTAGACCCCCCCGCTGGCAGGGGAGTCCAAGAGACCCAGTACTTC. V gene TRBV7-2 combines with J gene TRBJ2-5, with TRBD1 as a possible D gene (6 bases). CDR3 length equals 19 residues. CDR1 and CDR2 from the germline V gene are SGHTA and FQGNSA. V was pared by 1 base and J by 1 base, with 22 bases between.

This clonotype has ten or more counts. This beta chain is a stray sequence in a library constructed for alpha chains; its clone size is not meaningful. CDR3 in DNA: TGTGCCAGCAGCCAAGGGGGGCTGTTCGGTTACAATGAGCAGTTCTTC. This encodes CASSQGGLFGYNEQFF. The chain is built from TRBV3-1 and TRBJ2-1; a possible D gene is TRBD1 (6 bases). This CDR3 spans 16 amino acids. Germline V gene lookup returns CDR1 LGHDT and CDR2 YNNKEL (reference sequence). V dropped 1 base and J dropped 4 bases, with 14 bases sitting between them.

This clonotype was detected ten times or more. Since it is a stray read in a library aimed at alpha chains, this beta chain has a size that is not meaningful. The rearrangement uses TRBV6-6 and TRBJ2-5; no reliable D call. CDR1 is MNHNY, CDR2 SVGAGI, per germline (reference sequence). The CDR3 covers 13 residues. V was trimmed by 4 bases and J by 7 bases, leaving 13 bases between them. The CDR3 sequence is CASSSSGIGTQYF. The DNA of the CDR3 is TGTGCCAGCAGTTCTTCAGGAATCGGGACCCAGTACTTC.

Concerning this clonotype itself: As an off-target read in a library built for alpha chains, this beta chain has a frequency of little significance. This chain joins TRBV14 and TRBJ2-3, with D hard to call. Germline CDR1 reads SGHDN; CDR2 reads FVKESK. The CDR3 is made up of 13 amino acids. V was shortened by 4 bases and J by 5 bases, with 10 bases between the two germline ends. In nucleotides, the CDR3 is TGTGCCAGCAGCCGCCCCCAGAGAGATACGCAGTATTTT. Translating it yields CASSRPQRDTQYF.